This T cell receptor beta chain was profiled in a study of blood T cell repertoires in COVID-19. Study-wide background: Material from acute and convalescent COVID-19 was sourced from the United States, Italy and Spain. In each case, the material was cDNA or gDNA derived from T cells, B-cell-depleted T cells, or PBMCs.

Authors' methods: From reference gene primer amplification, estimates of nucleated cell counts were derived. Using immunoSEQ multiplex PCR, the repertoire was profiled, and TCRdb retains in-frame clones only, with some absent. V, J and clone size are those of that table, while D and trimming were read from the DNA. The table lists about 530,000 clones, 85% to 90% of them singletons. The CDR3 contains 12 residues. Germline V gives CDR1 MDHEN, CDR2 SYDVKM. The germline V and J ends were trimmed by 10 bases and 3 bases, with 12 bases remaining between them. Patients from Seattle were sampled longitudinally, starting during active infection.

Specimen: peripheral blood. The chain combines TRBV28 with TRBJ1-1; D unclear. The sequence was collected from a woman aged 45-59 years with COVID-19, enrolled during active disease. The CDR3 protein is CATNRHYTEAFF. CDR3 bases: TGTGCCACCAATAGACATTACACTGAAGCTTTCTTT. The full variable domain, its missing parts supplied by reference TRBV28 and TRBJ1-1, is DVKVTQSSRYLVKRTGEKVFLECVQDMDHENMFWYRQDPGLGLRLIYFSYDVKMKEKGDIPEGYSVSREKKERFSLILESASTNQTSMYLCATNRHYTEAFFGQGTRLTVV.